A single sample gave rise to the 22 T cell receptor beta chains below, sequenced in a study of blood T cell repertoires in COVID-19. Using immunoSEQ multiplex PCR, the repertoire was profiled, and TCRdb retains in-frame clones only, with some absent. Found here are about 62,000 clones, about 66% of them singletons; the top ten hold about half. The source material was PBMCs or T cells enriched from blood (not recorded which). The receptors come from a woman aged 55 to 70 who had been exposed to COVID-19.

This sequence joins TRBV30 and TRBJ1-5; D remains unclear. The length of the CDR3 is 15 residues. V lost 2 bases and J 7 bases, leaving 18 bases between the germline ends. Germline V gives CDR1 GTSNPN, CDR2 SVGIG (reference sequence). The DNA for the CDR3 is TGTGCCTGGAGTTTATATGGTACGCGGGTACAGCCCCAGCATTTT. This gives the protein CAWSLYGTRVQPQHF.

This clone occurred a few times. The rearrangement links TRBV24-1 to TRBJ2-7, with D maybe TRBD1 (6 bases). Trimming removed 7 bases at V and 3 bases at J, with 15 bases between. CDR1 and CDR2 (germline): KGHDR, SFDVKD. This CDR3 contains 14 residues. CDR3 loop: CATSPRDTGYEQYF. In DNA form, the CDR3 reads TGTGCCACCAGCCCTAGGGACACCGGCTACGAGCAGTACTTC.

The J gene is TRBJ2-7, the V gene TRBV5-1; 12 bases are a match to TRBD2. The germline CDR1 and CDR2 sequences are SGHRS and YFSETQ. The V and J ends lost 3 bases and 7 bases, in that order; junction bases with no gene match: 5. This CDR3 contains 14 residues. CDR3 DNA: TGCGCCAGCAGCTCGACTAGCGGGAGAGCTGAGCAGTACTTC. Its translation is CASSSTSGRAEQYF.

V usage is TRBV7-8 and J usage is TRBJ1-5; D is ambiguous. The ends were cut back, 1 base at V and 0 bases at J, with 7 bases in the middle. Germline CDR1 is SGHVS and CDR2 is FQNEAQ. The CDR3 extends over 15 amino acids. CDR3 protein: CASSLDNYSNQPQHF. The CDR3 nucleotides read TGTGCCAGCAGCTTAGACAATTATAGCAATCAGCCCCAGCATTTT.

The J gene is TRBJ1-1, the V gene TRBV28; unclear D gene. In germline, CDR1 is MDHEN, CDR2 SYDVKM. Trimming took 2 bases from V and 9 from J, leaving 10 bases between them. CDR3 length: 12 residues. CDR3 nucleotides: TGTGCCAGCAGTTTAGCGGGGTATCAAGCTTTCTTT. This codes for CASSLAGYQAFF. The full variable domain, rest sourced from reference TRBV28 and TRBJ1-1, is DVKVTQSSRYLVKRTGEKVFLECVQDMDHENMFWYRQDPGLGLRLIYFSYDVKMKEKGDIPEGYSVSREKKERFSLILESASTNQTSMYLCASSLAGYQAFFGQGTRLTVV.

The chain carries TRBV7-3 and TRBJ2-1; TRBD2 might be the D (7 bases). Trimming stripped 5 bases from V and 9 bases from J, with 14 bases between. The CDR3 runs 13 residues. CDR1 SGHTA and CDR2 FQGTGA come from the germline V gene. The CDR3 region has the DNA TGTGCCAGCAGCCCTTCGGGGGGCAGTGAGCAGTTCTTC. Encoded protein: CASSPSGGSEQFF.

The genes are TRBV28 and TRBJ1-3; D might be TRBD1 (6 bases). CDR3 length: 14 residues. Per the germline V gene, CDR1 is MDHEN and CDR2 is SYDVKM. Trimming pared 6 bases from V and 3 bases from J, leaving 12 bases between. In DNA form, the CDR3 reads TGTGCCAGCAGAGCGACAGGAGGTGGAAACACCATATATTTT. Its protein is CASRATGGGNTIYF.

This clone was seen ten or more times. The chain combines TRBV28 with TRBJ1-2; TRBD1 is a possible D gene (6 bases). The V gene's germline CDR1 is MDHEN and CDR2 SYDVKM. V was clipped by 3 bases and J by 8 bases, with 16 bases between them. This CDR3 region has 14 residues. CDR3: CASSLSGAPWGYTF. The CDR3 DNA reads as TGTGCCAGCAGTTTGTCAGGGGCCCCTTGGGGCTACACCTTC.

The rearrangement joins TRBV27 to TRBJ1-1, with 8 nucleotides matching TRBD1. The CDR3 is 15 amino acids. Germline values: CDR1 MNHEY, CDR2 SMNVEV (reference sequence). Unmatched junction bases numbered 5, after V lost 5 bases and J lost 0 bases. The CDR3: CASSRDRGMNTEAFF. The CDR3 DNA reads as TGTGCCAGCAGTCGTGACAGGGGTATGAACACTGAAGCTTTCTTT.

The rearrangement uses TRBV2 and TRBJ2-5, with TRBD2 matching 14 bases. There are 15 residues in the CDR3. Losses at the gene ends were 6 bases for V and 4 bases for J; bases not matched to a gene: 4. Germline CDR1 and CDR2: SNHLY and FYNNEI. In DNA, the CDR3 is TGTGCCAGCAGGGGGACTAGCGGGGGACCAGAGACCCAGTACTTC. Translating gives CASRGTSGGPETQYF.

This clone has more than one count but fewer than ten. In DNA, the CDR3 is TGTGCCAGCAGGACAGGTAGGACTGAAGCTTTCTTT. It codes for CASRTGRTEAFF. The chain employs TRBV12-3 or TRBV12-4 and TRBJ1-1; weak D call: TRBD1 (6 bases). V was clipped by 6 bases and J by 5 bases, with 10 bases between them. CDR3 length equals 12 residues.

In DNA form, the CDR3 reads TGTGCCAGCAGCCAAGCCGGACAGGGTCAAGAGACCCAGTACTTC. Encoded protein: CASSQAGQGQETQYF. The chain is built from TRBV3-1 (or the pseudogene TRBV3-2) and TRBJ2-5; TRBD1 matches 8 bases. From germline, CDR1 is LGHDT and CDR2 YNNKEL (reference sequence). V dropped 1 base and J dropped 2; count of bases not matched to a gene: 3. The CDR3 length is 15 residues.

This chain uses TRBV5-1 with TRBJ2-3, with TRBD2 identical over 7 bases. The CDR3 is 15 amino acids. Per germline, CDR1 SGHRS and CDR2 YFSETQ. With 2 bases clipped from V and 0 bases from J, the junction kept 3 bases outside the gene matches. This CDR3 is CASSLRGVSTDTQYF. The CDR3 nucleotides are TGCGCCAGCAGCTTACGGGGGGTTAGCACAGATACGCAGTATTTT.

This clone appeared once. The chain combines TRBV3-1 (or the pseudogene TRBV3-2) with TRBJ2-4; possibly TRBD1 for D (6 bases). The germline V and J ends were trimmed by 3 bases and 0 bases, with 15 bases remaining between them. The germline V gene encodes CDR1 LGHDT and CDR2 YNNKEL (reference sequence). The CDR3 spans 17 residues. The CDR3 here is CASSHQVQGLAKNIQYF. The CDR3 bases are TGTGCCAGCAGCCACCAGGTTCAGGGGTTAGCCAAAAACATTCAGTACTTC.

There are many counts of this clone. The rearrangement joins TRBV2 to TRBJ1-2, with TRBD1 identical over 7 bases. The CDR3 is made up of 12 amino acids. CDR1 and CDR2 (germline): SNHLY, FYNNEI. Trimming at V came to 5 bases and at J to 7 bases, leaving 4 bases not matched to a gene. In DNA form, the CDR3 reads TGTGCCAGCAGTTTGAGACAGGGTGGCTACACCTTC. This encodes CASSLRQGGYTF.

The rearrangement links TRBV20-1 to TRBJ2-7; D possibly corresponds to TRBD2 (6 bases). The CDR3 length is 11 residues. Trimming took off 6 bases at V and 4 bases at J, with 10 bases between the two ends. Germline V gene sequence: CDR1 DFQATT, CDR2 SNEGSKA (reference sequence). CDR3 in DNA: TGCAGTGCGAAGGGACTTTACGAGCAGTACTTC. It is translated as CSAKGLYEQYF.

In its sample, this clone was seen a few times. The chain uses TRBV18 and TRBJ1-3; 7 nucleotides line up with TRBD1. Germline trimming cut 4 bases from V and 0 bases from J; bases unmatched to any gene: 3. Germline CDR1 KGHSH, CDR2 LQKENI. The CDR3 length is 15 residues. This CDR3 reads CASSRDSSSGNTIYF. The CDR3 DNA reads as TGTGCCAGCTCACGGGACAGTAGCTCTGGAAACACCATATATTTT.

This clone was observed a handful of times. The chain couples TRBV24-1 to TRBJ1-2; tentative D call: TRBD1 (5 bases). V lost 4 bases, J lost 8 bases, and 13 bases lay in between. This CDR3 has 13 residues. CDR1 and CDR2 (germline): KGHDR, SFDVKD. CDR3 sequence (DNA): TGTGCCACCAGTGACCCCTTTTCAGGGGGCTACACCTTC. Translating gives CATSDPFSGGYTF.

The V call is TRBV24-1, the J call TRBJ1-4; TRBD1 agrees at 9 bases. The V gene end was trimmed by 7 bases and the J gene end by 4 bases; junction bases not matched to a gene: 6. This CDR3 contains 15 residues. CDR1 is KGHDR, CDR2 SFDVKD, per germline. Here the CDR3 reads CATSAGTGYNEKLFF. The CDR3 DNA reads as TGTGCCACCAGCGCTGGGACAGGGTATAATGAAAAACTGTTTTTT.

The gene calls are TRBV5-1 and TRBJ2-7; TRBD2 is a possible D gene (5 bases). The V end was cut by 4 bases, the J end by 2 bases, with 10 bases between. There are 13 residues in the CDR3. Looked up from germline, CDR1 is SGHRS and CDR2 is YFSETQ. For the CDR3, the DNA is TGCGCCAGCAGCCGGACTCAGACCTACGAGCAGTACTTC. Its protein is CASSRTQTYEQYF. Supplemented by reference TRBV5-1 and TRBJ2-7, the full variable domain reads KAGVTQTPRYLIKTRGQQVTLSCSPISGHRSVSWYQQTPGQGLQFLFEYFSETQRNKGNFPGRFSGRQFSNSRSEMNVSTLELGDSALYLCASSRTQTYEQYFGPGTRLTVT.

This clone has a handful of counts. The rearrangement joins TRBV7-6 to TRBJ2-3, with 12 bases aligning to TRBD2. Losses at the gene ends were 5 bases for V and 3 bases for J; bases not matched to a gene: 12. From germline, CDR1 is SGHVS and CDR2 FNYEAQ. This CDR3 is built from 18 residues. In DNA, the CDR3 is TGTGCCAGCAGCCACCCGGCTAGCGGGGGGGCCTTTACAGATACGCAGTATTTT. Amino acid sequence: CASSHPASGGAFTDTQYF.

The rearrangement uses TRBV24-1 and TRBJ2-2; 10 bases align to TRBD1. V was pared by 4 bases and J by 7 bases, with 8 bases of the junction left unmatched. CDR1 is KGHDR, CDR2 SFDVKD, per germline. CDR3 length: 16 residues. Written as DNA, the CDR3 is TGTGCCACCAGTGACGGAGACAGGGGGCTCGGCGGGGAGCTGTTTTTT. It codes for CATSDGDRGLGGELFF.